Listed below are T cell receptor beta chains from one sample, sequenced in a study of T cell repertoires in cytomegalovirus infection. TCRdb reprocessed the reads with MiXCR, giving one entry per CDR3 protein. The sample shows hundreds of thousands of distinct CDR3 sequences, less than 40% of them seen only once. Sequencing was carried out using PBMCs. The receptors shown here come from a human donor in good health (CMV status not recorded). Some clones in this sample may be carry-over from other donors' samples. CDR3s include the opening cysteine and the closing phenylalanine or tryptophan. The D gene is left open where the match is weak. Clone size is given for some rows only: seen once, a few or many times, or a class if the clone is expanded.

TRBJ1-1 NA 16 TRBV20-1 few CSASPTRLNMNTEAFF TGCAGTGCTAGCCCGACACGCCTTAACATGAACACTGAAGCTTTCTTT
TRBJ2-7 TRBD1 14 TRBV7-9 few CASSARDRNYEQYF TGTGCCAGCAGCGCCCGGGACAGGAACTACGAGCAGTACTTC
TRBJ1-1 NA 12 TRBV7-8 NA CASSQGRIEAFF TGTGCCAGCAGCCAGGGACGGATTGAAGCTTTCTTT
TRBJ1-3 NA 14 TRBV28 NA CASSFSLAGNTIYF TGTGCCAGCAGTTTCTCACTAGCTGGAAACACCATATATTTT
TRBJ2-5 NA 15 TRBV12-3/TRBV12-4 NA CARSWVGGVQETQYF TGTGCCAGAAGCTGGGTAGGAGGGGTGCAAGAGACCCAGTACTTC
TRBJ1-5 TRBD1 15 TRBV6-1 NA CASSEETGFGQPQHF TGTGCCAGCAGTGAAGAGACAGGGTTTGGTCAGCCCCAGCATTTT
TRBJ2-5 NA 14 TRBV28 NA CASSWMSPQETQYF TGTGCCAGCAGTTGGATGTCCCCCCAAGAGACCCAGTACTTC
TRBJ2-7 TRBD2 14 TRBV20-1 NA CSATVGGGIPEQYF TGCAGTGCAACGGTGGGGGGGGGTATCCCCGAGCAGTACTTC
TRBJ1-5 NA 14 TRBV7-2 many CASSPSLSNQPQHF TGTGCCAGCAGCCCATCCCTGAGCAATCAGCCCCAGCATTTT
TRBJ1-3 NA 17 TRBV12-3/TRBV12-4 NA CASSPLHGSQRGNTIYF TGTGCCAGCAGTCCCCTCCATGGGAGCCAGCGGGGAAACACCATATATTTT
TRBJ2-6 NA 15 TRBV7-9 few CASSAQVSGANVLTF TGTGCCAGCAGCGCGCAAGTCTCTGGGGCCAACGTCCTGACTTTC
TRBJ1-1 TRBD1 14 TRBV3-1 many CASSRGQLNTEAFF TGTGCCAGCAGCAGGGGACAGTTGAACACTGAAGCTTTCTTT
TRBJ1-5 NA 13 TRBV6-1 few CASSERGNQPQHF TGTGCCAGCAGTGAGAGGGGAAATCAGCCCCAGCATTTT
TRBJ1-1 NA 13 TRBV20-1 NA CSAFHRVGTEAFF TGCAGTGCTTTCCACAGGGTAGGCACTGAAGCTTTCTTT
TRBJ2-3 NA 14 TRBV10-3 NA CAISQGSSTDTQYF TGTGCCATCAGCCAGGGGAGTAGCACAGATACGCAGTATTTT
TRBJ2-5 NA 14 TRBV6-6 NA CSSSQGGASYAQYF TGTTCCAGCAGCCAAGGGGGGGCGTCATATGCCCAGTACTTC
TRBJ2-7 NA 16 TRBV5-6 NA CASTSLTGTVLRAVNF TGTGCCAGCACCTCCTTAACCGGGACGGTGCTACGAGCAGTGAACTTC
TRBJ2-7 TRBD1 14 TRBV20-1 NA CSASRTGRNYEQYF TGCAGTGCTAGCAGGACAGGGAGAAACTACGAGCAGTACTTC
TRBJ1-4 TRBD1 15 TRBV28 few CASSLSRGRGEKLFF TGTGCCAGCAGTTTAAGCAGGGGGCGGGGTGAAAAACTGTTTTTT
TRBJ2-7 TRBD1 17 TRBV10-2 NA CASSEYPGQGIIDEQYF TGCGCCAGCAGTGAATATCCGGGACAGGGAATCATCGACGAGCAGTACTTC
TRBJ2-2 NA 16 TRBV11-2 NA CASTRKIQANTGELFF TGTGCCAGCACCCGGAAAATACAAGCGAACACCGGGGAGCTGTTTTTT
TRBJ1-1 NA 11 TRBV20-1 NA CSASRGGGAFF TGCAGTGCCTCTAGGGGAGGTGGGGCTTTCTTT
TRBJ2-5 NA 14 TRBV12-3/TRBV12-4 NA CASSSQRGRETQYF TGTGCCAGCAGTTCCCAGAGGGGCCGAGAGACCCAGTACTTC
TRBJ2-3 TRBD2 16 TRBV20-1 NA CSASAGLAGNTDTQYF TGCAGTGCTAGTGCGGGACTAGCGGGGAACACAGATACGCAGTATTTT
TRBJ1-3 NA 14 TRBV7-2 NA CASSHGQLGNTIYF TGTGCCAGCAGCCATGGACAGCTCGGAAACACCATATATTTT
TRBJ1-2 NA 13 TRBV10-3 NA CAISDTIGYGYTF TGTGCCATCAGTGATACAATAGGCTATGGCTACACCTTC
TRBJ1-1 TRBD1 14 TRBV19 many CASSIAQGGTEAFF TGTGCCAGTAGTATAGCCCAGGGGGGCACTGAAGCTTTCTTT
TRBJ1-6 NA 17 TRBV4-1 NA CASSQDLEGQPYSPLHF TGCGCCAGCAGCCAAGATCTTGAAGGACAGCCCTATTCACCCCTCCACTTT
TRBJ2-5 NA 13 TRBV7-6 many CASSFNGAETQYF TGTGCCAGCAGCTTCAACGGGGCGGAGACCCAGTACTTC
TRBJ2-1 TRBD2 17 TRBV5-1 NA CASSLPPLAGVNNEQFF TGCGCCAGCAGCTTACCGCCTCTAGCGGGAGTCAACAATGAGCAGTTCTTC
TRBJ1-3 NA 14 TRBV12-3/TRBV12-4 NA CASSLFQPGPLEYF TGTGCCAGCAGTTTATTCCAACCGGGACCCCTGGAATATTTT
TRBJ1-4 NA 14 TRBV28 few CASSLTPRVDQLFF TGTGCCAGCAGTTTAACCCCCAGGGTAGATCAACTGTTTTTT